This is a list of T cell receptor beta chains from one sample in a study of blood T cell repertoires in COVID-19. Using immunoSEQ multiplex PCR, the repertoire was profiled, and TCRdb retains in-frame clones only, with some absent. Of 350,000 or so clones in the sample, about 90% were seen once. Specimen: peripheral blood. All receptors derive from a man aged 18 to 29 with active or convalescent COVID-19. Both conserved end residues are part of each CDR3. The order of the fields is V gene, clone size, CDR3 protein. Some rows mark clone size as missing; the rest say once, few, many or name a class of expanded clone.

V: TRBV7-3; size: NA; CDR3: CASKKEASGNEQFF
V: TRBV2; size: NA; CDR3: CASGRLANSYNEQFF
V: TRBV24-1; size: NA; CDR3: CATSGTSGGRETQYF
V: TRBV6-5; size: NA; CDR3: CASSRTGYNSPLHF
V: TRBV7-2; size: NA; CDR3: CASSRLAGGPKQYF
V: TRBV7-2; size: NA; CDR3: CASSARWDRANYGYTF
V: TRBV5-8; size: NA; CDR3: CASQKQGGFLETQYF
V: TRBV29-1; size: NA; CDR3: CSVISTVNTEAFF
V: TRBV5-1; size: NA; CDR3: CASSLEGGSGNTIYF
V: TRBV2; size: NA; CDR3: CASSRTSGGSYEQYF
V: TRBV7-9; size: NA; CDR3: CASSFASGGEETQYF
V: TRBV20-1; size: NA; CDR3: CSASPGNQPQHF
V: TRBV6-5; size: NA; CDR3: CASSYSAGAGELFF
V: TRBV6-2/TRBV6-3; size: NA; CDR3: CASSYTEGRDTQYF
V: TRBV19; size: NA; CDR3: CASSIRRRGTIYF
V: TRBV2; size: NA; CDR3: CASLTSGITINEQFF
V: TRBV11-2; size: NA; CDR3: CASSQKAGNEQFF
V: TRBV7-9; size: NA; CDR3: CASSPTVNTEAFF
V: TRBV7-8; size: NA; CDR3: CASSSLLAGEQYF
V: TRBV5-1; size: NA; CDR3: CASRQRTGGTYEQYF
V: TRBV9; size: NA; CDR3: CASSEGALNQPQHF
V: TRBV28; size: NA; CDR3: CASSLLYEQFF
V: TRBV5-1; size: NA; CDR3: CASSSAGTGTYEQYF
V: TRBV6-6; size: NA; CDR3: CASSYPSRLSSYEQYF
V: TRBV6-5; size: NA; CDR3: CASSYSPGGNYGYTF
V: TRBV24-1; size: NA; CDR3: CATSDLTGTSGGEQFF
V: TRBV14; size: NA; CDR3: CASSGMGGRRTEAFF
V: TRBV28; size: NA; CDR3: CASRPRLGQGLNYGYTF
V: TRBV19; size: NA; CDR3: CASRRQGEYEQYF
V: TRBV28; size: NA; CDR3: CASNRQSSGNTIYF
V: TRBV29-1; size: NA; CDR3: CSVIPQGAGQPQHF
V: TRBV4-1; size: NA; CDR3: CASSLPPGSYGYTF
V: TRBV27; size: NA; CDR3: CASSYDQGKENTEAFF
V: TRBV3-1/TRBV3-2; size: NA; CDR3: CASSHTRDSNNEQFF
V: TRBV6-4; size: NA; CDR3: CASRLTPGQGQFF
V: TRBV6-5; size: NA; CDR3: CASSTGTGAYEQYF
V: TRBV27; size: NA; CDR3: CASRAIAGVGLSGELFF
V: TRBV5-3; size: NA; CDR3: CARSPCGGRQYF
V: TRBV5-1; size: NA; CDR3: CASARGTGGQPQHF
V: TRBV18; size: NA; CDR3: CASSPSGRGNQPQHF
V: TRBV7-3; size: NA; CDR3: CASSPGVSYEQYF
V: TRBV4-2; size: NA; CDR3: CASSRGTSENTEAFF
V: TRBV28; size: NA; CDR3: CASSPGGGETQYF
V: TRBV30; size: once; CDR3: CAWHRSGSAPYEQYF
V: TRBV19; size: NA; CDR3: CASSGQGARGNYGYTF
V: TRBV7-2; size: few; CDR3: CASSWGPLYNSGNTIYF
V: TRBV24-1; size: NA; CDR3: CATSDQGHGTIGTQYF